Each of the 2 T cell receptor beta chains below was sequenced from the same sample in a study of blood T cells in healthy people across ages. A second about 7 to 11 cycle PCR used barcoded and J-beta primers. TCRdb re-analysed the 5' RACE reads in MiXCR, keeping a single row per CDR3 protein. The sample contains 1.5 million to 2 million distinct CDR3 sequences, roughly 27% of which appear only once. The sample consisted of blood. The receptors come from a woman aged 25 to 39 in good health.

In this sample, this clonotype turned up a few times. The CDR3 reads CSAQDPASRGTDTQYF. The CDR3 nucleotides read TGCAGTGCTCAAGATCCGGCGTCCAGAGGCACAGATACGCAGTATTTT. This sequence joins TRBV20-1 and TRBJ2-3; D ambiguous. The CDR3 runs 16 residues. Trimming pared 5 bases from V and 1 base from J, leaving 19 bases between. CDR1 is DFQATT, CDR2 SNEGSKA, per germline (reference sequence).

V is TRBV6-6 and J is TRBJ2-5, with 7 bases matching TRBD1. The length of the CDR3 is 15 residues. Germline CDR1 MNHNY, CDR2 SVGAGI (reference sequence). V dropped 6 bases and J dropped 9; count of bases not matched to a gene: 16. The CDR3 is CASSPLSLTGKAQYF. CDR3 nucleotides: TGTGCCAGCAGCCCACTTAGCCTGACAGGGAAGGCCCAGTACTTC.